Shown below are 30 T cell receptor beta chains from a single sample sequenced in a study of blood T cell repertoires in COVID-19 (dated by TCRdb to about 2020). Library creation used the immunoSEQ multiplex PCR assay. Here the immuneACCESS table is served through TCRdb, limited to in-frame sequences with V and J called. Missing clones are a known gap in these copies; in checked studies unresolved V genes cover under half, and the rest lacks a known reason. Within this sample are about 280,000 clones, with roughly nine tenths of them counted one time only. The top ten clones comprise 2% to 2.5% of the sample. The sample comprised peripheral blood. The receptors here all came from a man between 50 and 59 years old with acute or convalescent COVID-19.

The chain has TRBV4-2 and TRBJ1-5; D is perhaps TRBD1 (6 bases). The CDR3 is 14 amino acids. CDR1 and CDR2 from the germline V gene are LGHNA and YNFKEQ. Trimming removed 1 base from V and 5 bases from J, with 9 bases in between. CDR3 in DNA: TGTGCCAGCAGCCAAGGGACAGTTCATCAGCCCCAGCATTTT. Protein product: CASSQGTVHQPQHF.

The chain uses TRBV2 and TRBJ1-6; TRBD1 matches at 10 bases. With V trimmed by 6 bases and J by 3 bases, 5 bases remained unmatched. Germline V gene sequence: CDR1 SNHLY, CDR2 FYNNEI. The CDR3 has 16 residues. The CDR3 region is CASSSGTGDYNSPLHF. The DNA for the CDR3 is TGTGCCAGCAGCTCCGGGACAGGGGACTATAATTCACCCCTCCACTTT.

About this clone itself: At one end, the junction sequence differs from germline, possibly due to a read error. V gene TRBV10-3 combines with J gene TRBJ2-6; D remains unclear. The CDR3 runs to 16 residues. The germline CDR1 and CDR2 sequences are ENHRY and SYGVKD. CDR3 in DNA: TGTGCCATCAGTGAGCGTGACATCTCTCGGGCCAACGTCCTGACTTTC. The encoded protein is CAISERDISRANVLTF.

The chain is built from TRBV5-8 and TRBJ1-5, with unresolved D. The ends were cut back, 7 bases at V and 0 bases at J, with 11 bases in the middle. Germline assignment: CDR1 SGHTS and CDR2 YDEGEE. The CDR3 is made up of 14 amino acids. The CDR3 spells CASHGSYSNQPQHF. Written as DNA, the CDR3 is TGTGCCAGCCACGGGTCGTATAGCAATCAGCCCCAGCATTTT.

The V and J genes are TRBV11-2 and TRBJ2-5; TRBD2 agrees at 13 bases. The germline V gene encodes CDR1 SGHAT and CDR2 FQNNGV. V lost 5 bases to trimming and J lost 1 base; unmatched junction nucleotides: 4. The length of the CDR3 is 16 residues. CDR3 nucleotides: TGTGCCAGCAGCCCATGGACTAGCGGGGGCCAAGAGACCCAGTACTTC. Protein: CASSPWTSGGQETQYF.

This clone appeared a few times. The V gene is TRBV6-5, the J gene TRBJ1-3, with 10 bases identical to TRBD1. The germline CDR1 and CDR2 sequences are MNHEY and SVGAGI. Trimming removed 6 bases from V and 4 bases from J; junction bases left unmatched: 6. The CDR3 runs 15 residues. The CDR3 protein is CASRAGQGGGNTIYF. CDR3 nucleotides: TGTGCCAGCAGGGCTGGACAGGGGGGCGGAAACACCATATATTTT.

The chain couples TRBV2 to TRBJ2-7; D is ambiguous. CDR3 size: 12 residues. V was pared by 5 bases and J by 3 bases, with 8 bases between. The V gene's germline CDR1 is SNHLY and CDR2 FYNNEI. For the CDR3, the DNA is TGTGCCAGCAGTACCCGAGTCTACGAGCAGTACTTC. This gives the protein CASSTRVYEQYF.

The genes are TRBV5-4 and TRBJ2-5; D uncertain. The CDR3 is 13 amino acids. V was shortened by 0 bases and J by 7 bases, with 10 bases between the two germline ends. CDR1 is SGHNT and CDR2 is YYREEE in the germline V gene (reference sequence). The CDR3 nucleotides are TGTGCCAGCAGCTTGGGCGGAGAAGGGACCCAGTACTTC. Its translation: CASSLGGEGTQYF.

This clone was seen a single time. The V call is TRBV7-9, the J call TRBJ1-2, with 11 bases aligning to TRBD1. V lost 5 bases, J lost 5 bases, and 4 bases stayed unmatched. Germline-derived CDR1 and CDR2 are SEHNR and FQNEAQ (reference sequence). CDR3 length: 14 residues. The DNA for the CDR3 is TGTGCCAGCAGCCCCGGACAGGGGGCATATGGCTACACCTTC. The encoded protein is CASSPGQGAYGYTF.

The CDR3 DNA reads as TGTGCCACCAGCATGGGACTAGCGGAGTACACAGATACGCAGTATTTT. Its translation: CATSMGLAEYTDTQYF. The rearrangement links TRBV15 to TRBJ2-3; TRBD2 aligns across 11 bases. Trimming at V came to 4 bases and at J to 2 bases, leaving 5 bases not matched to a gene. Germline-derived CDR1 and CDR2 are LNHNV and YYDKDF (reference sequence). The CDR3 is 16 residues long.

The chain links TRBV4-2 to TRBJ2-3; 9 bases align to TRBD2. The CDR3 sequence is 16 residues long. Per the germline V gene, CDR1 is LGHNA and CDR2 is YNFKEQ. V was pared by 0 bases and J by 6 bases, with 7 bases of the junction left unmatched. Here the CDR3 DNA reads TGTGCCAGCAGCCAAGAGTTGGCTAGCGGGGCGGATACGCAGTATTTT. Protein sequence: CASSQELASGADTQYF.

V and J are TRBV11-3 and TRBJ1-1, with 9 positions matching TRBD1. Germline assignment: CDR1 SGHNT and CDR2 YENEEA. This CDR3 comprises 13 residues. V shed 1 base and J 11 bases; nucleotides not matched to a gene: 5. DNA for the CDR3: TGTGCCAGCAGCTTAGGGGGGACAGGGTACGCTTTCTTT. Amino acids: CASSLGGTGYAFF.

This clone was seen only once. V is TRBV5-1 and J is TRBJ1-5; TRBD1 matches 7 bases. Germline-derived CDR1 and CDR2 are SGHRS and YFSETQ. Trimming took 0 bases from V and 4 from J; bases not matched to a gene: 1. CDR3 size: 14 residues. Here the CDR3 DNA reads TGCGCCAGCAGCTTGGGGGACAGAAATCAGCCCCAGCATTTT. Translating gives CASSLGDRNQPQHF.

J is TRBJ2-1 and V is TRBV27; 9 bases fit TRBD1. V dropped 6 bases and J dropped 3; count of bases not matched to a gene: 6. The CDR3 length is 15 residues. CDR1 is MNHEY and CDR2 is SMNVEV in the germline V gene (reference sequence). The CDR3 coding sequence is TGTGCCAGCAGGCAGGGGACAGGGAACTACAATGAGCAGTTCTTC. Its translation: CASRQGTGNYNEQFF.

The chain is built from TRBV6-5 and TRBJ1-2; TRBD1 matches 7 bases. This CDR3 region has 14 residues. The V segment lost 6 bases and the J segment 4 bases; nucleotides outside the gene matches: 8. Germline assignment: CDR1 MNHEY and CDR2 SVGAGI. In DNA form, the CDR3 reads TGTGCCAGCAGACTAATGGGACAGATCTATGGCTACACCTTC. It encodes CASRLMGQIYGYTF.

In nucleotides, the CDR3 is TGCAGTGCTGGTGACCGGGACAGGGGAACCTACGAGCAGTACTTC. This translates into CSAGDRDRGTYEQYF. This rearrangement joins TRBV20-1 to TRBJ2-7, with 10 bases fitting TRBD1. The CDR3 is made up of 15 amino acids. Trimming at V came to 5 bases and at J to 2 bases, leaving 9 bases not matched to a gene. Germline loops: CDR1 DFQATT, CDR2 SNEGSKA (reference sequence).

The CDR3 here is CAWSVNSRTEAFF. In DNA, the CDR3 is TGTGCCTGGAGTGTTAATAGCCGGACTGAAGCTTTCTTT. The V and J genes are TRBV30 and TRBJ1-1; D remains unclear. Germline V lookup: CDR1 GTSNPN, CDR2 SVGIG (reference sequence). Trimming left V 0 bases short and J 5 bases short, with 10 bases between. The length of the CDR3 is 13 residues.

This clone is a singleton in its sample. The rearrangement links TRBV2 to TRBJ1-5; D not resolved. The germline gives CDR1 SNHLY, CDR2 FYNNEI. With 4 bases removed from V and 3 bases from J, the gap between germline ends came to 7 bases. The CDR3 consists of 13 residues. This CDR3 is CASSGGLNQPQHF. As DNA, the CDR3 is TGTGCCAGCAGTGGAGGGCTCAATCAGCCCCAGCATTTT.

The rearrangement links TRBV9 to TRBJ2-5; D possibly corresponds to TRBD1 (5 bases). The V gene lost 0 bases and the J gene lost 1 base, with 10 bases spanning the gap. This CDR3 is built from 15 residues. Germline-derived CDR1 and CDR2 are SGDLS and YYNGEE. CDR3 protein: CASSVVAGLQETQYF. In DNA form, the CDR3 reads TGTGCCAGCAGCGTAGTAGCAGGGCTCCAAGAGACCCAGTACTTC.

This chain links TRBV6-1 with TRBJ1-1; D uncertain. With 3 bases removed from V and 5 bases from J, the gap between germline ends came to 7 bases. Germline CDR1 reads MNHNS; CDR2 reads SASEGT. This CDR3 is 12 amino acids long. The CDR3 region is CASSDTGTEAFF. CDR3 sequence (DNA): TGTGCCAGCAGTGATACGGGAACTGAAGCTTTCTTT.

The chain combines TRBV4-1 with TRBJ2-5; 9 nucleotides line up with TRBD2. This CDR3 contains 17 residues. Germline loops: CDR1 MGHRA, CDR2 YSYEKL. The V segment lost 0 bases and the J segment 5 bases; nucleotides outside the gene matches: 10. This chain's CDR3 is CASSQDELAGSWETQYF. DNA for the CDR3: TGCGCCAGCAGCCAAGATGAACTAGCGGGTTCGTGGGAGACCCAGTACTTC.

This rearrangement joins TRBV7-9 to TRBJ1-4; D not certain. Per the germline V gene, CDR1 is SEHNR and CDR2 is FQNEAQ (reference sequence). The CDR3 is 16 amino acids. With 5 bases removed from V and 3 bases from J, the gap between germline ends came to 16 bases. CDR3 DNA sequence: TGTGCCAGCAGCCCACCCCCCGGGAGATCTAATGAAAAACTGTTTTTT. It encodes CASSPPPGRSNEKLFF.

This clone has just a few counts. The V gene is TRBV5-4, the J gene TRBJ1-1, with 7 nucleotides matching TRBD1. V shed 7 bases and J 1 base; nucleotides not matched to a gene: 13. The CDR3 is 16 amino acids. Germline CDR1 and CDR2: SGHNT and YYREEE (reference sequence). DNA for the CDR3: TGTGCCAGCCAAGGAGAAGGGGACAGACGGAACACTGAAGCTTTCTTT. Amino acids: CASQGEGDRRNTEAFF. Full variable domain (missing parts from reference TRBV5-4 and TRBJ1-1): ETGVTQSPTHLIKTRGQQVTLRCSSQSGHNTVSWYQQALGQGPQFIFQYYREEENGRGNFPPRFSGLQFPNYSSELNVNALELDDSALYLCASQGEGDRRNTEAFFGQGTRLTVV.

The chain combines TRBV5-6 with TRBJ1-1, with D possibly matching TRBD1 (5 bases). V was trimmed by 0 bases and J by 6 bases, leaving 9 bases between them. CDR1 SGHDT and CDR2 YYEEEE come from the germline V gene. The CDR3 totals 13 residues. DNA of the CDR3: TGTGCCAGCAGCTTGGCCAGGACACCTGAAGCTTTCTTT. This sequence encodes CASSLARTPEAFF.

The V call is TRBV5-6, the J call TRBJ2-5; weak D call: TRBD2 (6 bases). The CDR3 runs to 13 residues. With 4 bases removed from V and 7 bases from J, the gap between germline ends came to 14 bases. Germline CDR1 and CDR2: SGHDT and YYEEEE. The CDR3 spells CASSPGLMGTQYF. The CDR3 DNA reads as TGTGCCAGCAGCCCGGGACTCATGGGGACCCAGTACTTC.

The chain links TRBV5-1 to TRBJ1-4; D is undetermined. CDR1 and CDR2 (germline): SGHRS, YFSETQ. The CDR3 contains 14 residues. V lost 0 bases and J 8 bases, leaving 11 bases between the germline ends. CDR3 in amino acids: CASSLEQTGEKLFF. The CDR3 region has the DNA TGCGCCAGCAGCTTGGAGCAGACGGGGGAAAAACTGTTTTTT.

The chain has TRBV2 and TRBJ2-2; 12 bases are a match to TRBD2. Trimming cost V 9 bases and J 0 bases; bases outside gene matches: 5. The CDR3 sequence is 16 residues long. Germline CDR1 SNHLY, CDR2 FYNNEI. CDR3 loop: CASSRLAGANTGELFF. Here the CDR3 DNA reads TGTGCCAGTTCCCGACTAGCGGGGGCGAACACCGGGGAGCTGTTTTTT.

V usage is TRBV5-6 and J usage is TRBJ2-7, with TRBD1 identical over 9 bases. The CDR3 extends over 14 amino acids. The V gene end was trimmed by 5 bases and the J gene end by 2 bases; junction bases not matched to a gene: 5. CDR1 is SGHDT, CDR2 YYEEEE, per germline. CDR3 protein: CASSLTGGAYEQYF. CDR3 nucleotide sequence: TGTGCCAGCAGTCTGACAGGGGGGGCCTACGAGCAGTACTTC.

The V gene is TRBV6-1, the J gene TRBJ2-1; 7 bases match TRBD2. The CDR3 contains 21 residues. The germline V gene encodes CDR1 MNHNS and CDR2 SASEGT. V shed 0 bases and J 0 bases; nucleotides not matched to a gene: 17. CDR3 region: CASSEALGAPGGTGSYNEQFF. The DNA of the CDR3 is TGTGCCAGCAGTGAAGCGCTCGGCGCTCCCGGGGGGACGGGCTCCTACAATGAGCAGTTCTTC.

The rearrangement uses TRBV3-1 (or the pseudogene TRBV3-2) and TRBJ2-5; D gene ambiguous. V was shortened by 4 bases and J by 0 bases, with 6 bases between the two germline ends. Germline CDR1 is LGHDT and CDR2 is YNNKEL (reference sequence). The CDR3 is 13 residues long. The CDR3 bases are TGTGCCAGCAGCCTACACGACCAAGAGACCCAGTACTTC. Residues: CASSLHDQETQYF.